A single sample gave rise to the 6 T cell receptor beta chains below, sequenced in a study of immune evolution from preneoplasia to lung adenocarcinoma. Sequenced by immunoSEQ multiplex PCR; TCRdb stores in-frame clones only, minus some. The data hold under 2,500 clones, with about 85% observed a single time. Specimen: FFPE invasive lung adenocarcinoma tissue. The receptors were sampled from a person aged 60 to 80 with invasive lung adenocarcinoma.

The chain employs TRBV5-6 and TRBJ1-1; D is unclear. V dropped 4 bases and J dropped 0 bases, with 7 bases sitting between them. The CDR3 loop spans 13 amino acids. Per germline, CDR1 SGHDT and CDR2 YYEEEE. The CDR3 DNA follows: TGTGCCAGCAGCCCTAGGGTGAACACTGAAGCTTTCTTT. Translated, it gives CASSPRVNTEAFF.

In this sample, this clone turned up once. V is TRBV5-1 and J is TRBJ2-1, with 7 positions matching TRBD2. Trimming cost V 0 bases and J 2 bases; bases outside gene matches: 2. The CDR3 runs to 15 residues. Germline assignment: CDR1 SGHRS and CDR2 YFSETQ. The CDR3 sequence: CASSLGGSTYNEQFF. In nucleotides, the CDR3 is TGCGCCAGCAGCTTGGGCGGGAGTACCTACAATGAGCAGTTCTTC.

The rearrangement joins TRBV7-2 to TRBJ2-4, with D maybe TRBD1 (6 bases). The CDR3 runs 14 residues. Germline lookup yields CDR1 SGHTA and CDR2 FQGNSA. Between the trimmed V and J ends, which lost 2 bases and 7 bases, there was a span of 12 bases. CDR3 region: CASSLLQGVNIQYF. The CDR3 coding sequence is TGTGCCAGCAGCTTACTACAGGGAGTCAACATTCAGTACTTC.

The chain links TRBV13 to TRBJ2-5; 7 nucleotides line up with TRBD2. Germline V gene lookup returns CDR1 PRHDT and CDR2 FYEKMQ (reference sequence). With V trimmed by 6 bases and J by 1 base, 8 bases remained unmatched. This CDR3 spans 15 amino acids. CDR3 sequence (DNA): TGTGCCAGCAGTCGGGGAGGGGTCCTCCAAGAGACCCAGTACTTC. Encoded protein: CASSRGGVLQETQYF.

CDR3 amino acids: CASSPRTSGISVEQFF. The DNA of the CDR3 is TGCGCCAGCAGCCCGCGGACTAGCGGCATTTCGGTTGAGCAGTTCTTC. The genes are TRBV5-1 and TRBJ2-1, with 10 bases fitting TRBD2. The CDR3 extends over 16 amino acids. CDR1 is SGHRS, CDR2 YFSETQ, per germline. After removal of 4 bases from V and 9 bases from J, the junction contained 13 bases not matched to a gene.

There are a few counts of this clone. The V gene is TRBV9, the J gene TRBJ1-2, with 11 bases aligning to TRBD1. This CDR3 has 14 amino acids. From germline, CDR1 is SGDLS and CDR2 YYNGEE. The ends lost 3 bases at V and 8 bases at J; junction bases unmatched: 6. CDR3 sequence reads: CASSGTGGAGGYTF. The CDR3 bases are TGTGCCAGCAGCGGGACAGGGGGCGCAGGGGGCTACACCTTC.